The 28 T cell receptor beta chains in this list originate from one sample, sequenced in a study of regulatory T cells in long-lasting Graves disease. Time point of the sample: newly diagnosed GD, antithyroid drugs for less than 3 months. RNA extracted from PBMCs served as the sequencing template. Both iRepertoire HTBI primers and Arm-PCR of CDR3 regions were used to build the TCR beta libraries. In TCRdb, the multiplex PCR reads were re-called with MiXCR into one record per CDR3 protein. The data show around 250,000 distinct CDR3 sequences, with around 19% seen just once and 14% held by the top ten. Separately, the same data were catalogued under a study of T cells in Graves' hyperthyroidism and ophthalmopathy.

Specimen: peripheral blood mononuclear cells (PBMCs), collected at new diagnosis, from a patient treated with antithyroid drugs. These receptors were obtained from a woman aged 25 to 39 with Graves disease.

In this sample, this clonotype turned up many times. V usage is TRBV7-9 and J usage is TRBJ2-1, with 7 bases matching TRBD2. The germline V gene encodes CDR1 SEHNR and CDR2 FQNEAQ (reference sequence). CDR3 size: 14 residues. V lost 1 base to trimming and J lost 3 bases; unmatched junction nucleotides: 0. The CDR3 here is CASSLGTSYNEQFF. CDR3 in DNA: TGTGCCAGCAGCTTAGGGACTAGCTACAATGAGCAGTTCTTC.

This clonotype was seen many times. The J gene is TRBJ1-5, the V gene TRBV19; the D gene is possibly TRBD1 (5 bases). The ends were cut back, 11 bases at V and 4 bases at J, with 21 bases in the middle. This CDR3 is 15 amino acids long. CDR1 is LNHDA, CDR2 SQIVND, per germline (reference sequence). CDR3 in DNA: TGTGCCGCAGGTAGGGGCGGGGAGCATAATCAGCCCCAGCATTTT. It specifies CAAGRGGEHNQPQHF.

This clonotype showed up many times. V is TRBV5-5 and J is TRBJ2-3, with D possibly matching TRBD2 (6 bases). Germline CDR1 reads SGHKS; CDR2 reads YYEKEE (reference sequence). V was clipped by 1 base and J by 8 bases, with 8 bases between them. The CDR3 totals 12 residues. CDR3 region: CASSLMGGTQYF. CDR3 bases: TGTGCCAGCAGCTTGATGGGGGGTACGCAGTATTTT.

The chain's CDR3 is CASSLVTEGETQYF. The CDR3 DNA reads TGTGCCAGCAGCTTAGTGACAGAGGGAGAGACCCAGTACTTC. V and J are TRBV11-2 and TRBJ2-5; D possibly uses TRBD1 or TRBD2 (5 bases each). V lost 1 base and J lost 4, with 10 bases in between. The CDR3 covers 14 residues. Germline V lookup: CDR1 SGHAT, CDR2 FQNNGV.

This clonotype was seen repeatedly, ten times or more. This sequence joins TRBV13 and TRBJ2-1, with TRBD1 matching 7 bases. This CDR3 is 13 amino acids long. V trimming: 5 bases; J trimming: 10 bases; junction bases outside the gene matches: 8. Germline V CDR1 and CDR2: PRHDT, FYEKMQ (reference sequence). The CDR3 bases are TGTGCCAGCAGCCCACCCAGGACAGGAGAGCAGTTCTTC. As protein: CASSPPRTGEQFF.

This sequence joins TRBV3-1 and TRBJ2-5, with 10 bases lining up with TRBD2. This CDR3 has 13 residues. The V segment lost 6 bases and the J segment 5 bases; nucleotides outside the gene matches: 3. Germline V lookup: CDR1 LGHDT, CDR2 YNNKEL (reference sequence). The CDR3: CASRAGGPETQYF. The CDR3 region has the DNA TGTGCCAGCAGAGCGGGGGGGCCGGAGACCCAGTACTTC.

This clonotype was observed many times. The chain combines TRBV18 with TRBJ1-4; D is uncertain. The CDR3 consists of 15 residues. The germline V and J ends were trimmed by 8 bases and 0 bases, with 13 bases remaining between them. Germline assignment: CDR1 KGHSH and CDR2 LQKENI. This chain's CDR3 is CASPRRPSTNEKLFF. The DNA for the CDR3 is TGTGCCAGCCCTCGACGGCCTTCAACTAATGAAAAACTGTTTTTT.

The sample holds many counts of this clonotype. The CDR3 coding sequence is TGTGCCAGCAGCCAAGTTCGAATCGGAAACACCATATATTTT. This encodes CASSQVRIGNTIYF. V is TRBV3-1 and J is TRBJ1-3, with no clear D. V gave up 1 base and J gave up 4 bases, with 8 bases separating them. The CDR3 loop spans 14 amino acids. Germline CDR1 is LGHDT and CDR2 is YNNKEL (reference sequence).

This clonotype was seen repeatedly, ten times or more. This rearrangement joins TRBV6-5 to TRBJ1-1; a possible D gene is TRBD1 (5 bases). The CDR3 contains 14 residues. Trimming took off 2 bases at V and 7 bases at J, with 14 bases between the two ends. CDR1 and CDR2 (germline): MNHEY, SVGAGI. In nucleotides, the CDR3 is TGTGCCAGCAGTTACAGGGACCAGGCGGGTGAAGCTTTCTTT. It codes for CASSYRDQAGEAFF.

This clonotype was counted ten times or more. The V gene is TRBV7-9, the J gene TRBJ2-5; D is unresolved. Germline lookup yields CDR1 SEHNR and CDR2 FQNEAQ (reference sequence). Trimming pared 1 base from V and 2 bases from J, leaving 11 bases between. The CDR3 covers 15 residues. The CDR3 DNA reads TGTGCCAGCAGCTTAGGAGGAGCAGTACAAGAGACCCAGTACTTC. Residues: CASSLGGAVQETQYF.

The chain is built from TRBV18 and TRBJ2-6; TRBD1 agrees at 7 bases. The CDR3 length is 17 residues. The junction had 6 bases not matched to a gene; V was cut back by 2 bases and J by 2 bases. Per the germline V gene, CDR1 is KGHSH and CDR2 is LQKENI. DNA of the CDR3: TGTGCCAGCTCACCAGGGGGACAGTTGACTGGGGCCAACGTCCTGACTTTC. It translates to CASSPGGQLTGANVLTF.

A few counts support this clonotype. A much larger clone differs from this one at a single base, so this may be a read error. The chain's CDR3 is CASSLTTPNTEASF. CDR3 DNA: TGTGCCAGCAGCTTAACGACACCGAACACTGAAGCTTCCTTT. V gene TRBV5-5 combines with J gene TRBJ1-1; D is undetermined. From germline, CDR1 is SGHKS and CDR2 YYEKEE (reference sequence). This CDR3 has 14 amino acids.

This clonotype was detected only a few times. The chain employs TRBV29-1 and TRBJ1-1; D may be TRBD1 (5 bases). Germline-derived CDR1 and CDR2 are SQVTM and ANQGSEA. The CDR3 extends over 13 amino acids. Trimming stripped 5 bases from V and 1 base from J, with 11 bases between. The CDR3: CSVYTGPNTEAFF. The CDR3 bases are TGCAGCGTTTATACAGGCCCGAACACTGAAGCTTTCTTT. Filled out from reference TRBV29-1 and TRBJ1-1, the complete variable domain reads SAVISQKPSRDICQRGTSLTIQCQVDSQVTMMFWYRQQPGQSLTLIATANQGSEATYESGFVIDKFPISRPNLTFSTLTVSNMSPEDSSIYLCSVYTGPNTEAFFGQGTRLTVV.

This clonotype came up a few times. The rearrangement uses TRBV4-2 and TRBJ2-1, with D maybe TRBD2 (5 bases). Trimming took 0 bases from V and 12 from J, leaving 15 bases between them. The CDR3 spans 14 residues. Germline V gene data show CDR1 as LGHNA and CDR2 as YNFKEQ. CDR3 in DNA: TGTGCCAGCAGCCAAGATCGAGCGGCTAGATGGCAGTTCTTC. This gives the protein CASSQDRAARWQFF.

This clonotype was counted ten times or more. The V call is TRBV9, the J call TRBJ1-2; D gene ambiguous. The length of the CDR3 is 14 residues. V was trimmed by 1 base and J by 1 base, leaving 8 bases between them. Germline CDR1 reads SGDLS; CDR2 reads YYNGEE. The CDR3 protein is CASSVLYGNYGYTF. In DNA, the CDR3 is TGTGCCAGCAGCGTACTCTATGGTAACTATGGCTACACCTTC.

CDR3 loop: CASSLWNEQFF. The CDR3 nucleotides are TGTGCCAGCAGTTTGTGGAATGAGCAGTTCTTC. The V gene is TRBV12-3 or TRBV12-4, the J gene TRBJ2-1, with D hard to call. The CDR3 is 11 amino acids. V was cut by 3 bases and J by 7 bases, with 4 bases left in between.

There are many counts of this clonotype. The chain links TRBV6-1 to TRBJ2-4, with 8 bases identical to TRBD1. The CDR3 contains 13 residues. After removal of 2 bases from V and 14 bases from J, the junction contained 8 bases not matched to a gene. Germline CDR1 is MNHNS and CDR2 is SASEGT. CDR3 nucleotides: TGTGCCAGCAGTGAACAGGGGGCGAGTAAAGAGTACTTC. This encodes CASSEQGASKEYF.

This clonotype showed up many times. The chain employs TRBV7-3 and TRBJ1-3; D remains unclear. Trimming stripped 5 bases from V and 0 bases from J, with 14 bases between. The CDR3 sequence is 16 residues long. Germline lookup yields CDR1 SGHTA and CDR2 FQGTGA. CDR3 coding DNA: TGTGCCAGCAGCCCGGGTGGTCGGAACTCTGGAAACACCATATATTTT. Translation: CASSPGGRNSGNTIYF.

The chain employs TRBV4-1 and TRBJ2-7, with 11 bases aligning to TRBD1. Per the germline V gene, CDR1 is MGHRA and CDR2 is YSYEKL. Unmatched junction bases numbered 3, after V lost 5 bases and J lost 6 bases. CDR3 length: 13 amino acids. The CDR3 DNA is TGCGCCAGCAGCGGGGACAGGGGGTTCGAGCAGTACTTC. Translating it yields CASSGDRGFEQYF.

This clonotype showed up many times. The V call is TRBV16, the J call TRBJ2-7; D is possibly TRBD1 (5 bases). The CDR3 contains 14 residues. V was shortened by 2 bases and J by 5 bases, with 13 bases between the two germline ends. Germline V gene lookup returns CDR1 KGHSY and CDR2 FQNENV. This CDR3 reads CASSQGVGEDEQYF. CDR3 in DNA: TGTGCCAGCAGCCAAGGGGTAGGGGAAGACGAGCAGTACTTC.

This clonotype was detected many times. The CDR3 region is CASSFLGHPYNSPLHF. The CDR3, as DNA: TGTGCCAGCAGCTTTCTGGGGCACCCCTATAATTCACCCCTCCACTTT. The rearrangement links TRBV7-8 to TRBJ1-6; a weak D match, TRBD1 (5 bases). Trimming pared 3 bases from V and 2 bases from J, leaving 11 bases between. CDR3 length equals 16 residues. Germline V gene sequence: CDR1 SGHVS, CDR2 FQNEAQ.

This clonotype was detected many times. V is TRBV7-9 and J is TRBJ1-4; D gene unclear. V was cut by 10 bases and J by 3 bases, with 24 bases left in between. The CDR3 runs to 17 residues. Germline V gene data show CDR1 as SEHNR and CDR2 as FQNEAQ (reference sequence). CDR3 sequence: CAISLFNTSFPNEKLFF. The CDR3 nucleotides read TGTGCCATCAGTCTTTTCAACACGAGTTTCCCTAATGAAAAACTGTTTTTT.

This clonotype was seen repeatedly, ten times or more. The rearrangement joins TRBV19 to TRBJ2-2; D ambiguous. The CDR3 is 15 residues long. CDR1 and CDR2 from the germline V gene are LNHDA and SQIVND (reference sequence). Trimming removed 4 bases from V and 0 bases from J, with 9 bases in between. As DNA, the CDR3 is TGTGCCAGTAGTACCCGTTCTGCGAACACCGGGGAGCTGTTTTTT. This translates into CASSTRSANTGELFF.

With respect to this clonotype: A read error is possible here, since a much larger clone lies one base away. This is likely a read error, given that the CDR3 carries no conserved phenylalanine or tryptophan at its end. This chain joins TRBV18 and TRBJ2-7, with TRBD1 matching over 9 bases. Germline CDR1 and CDR2: KGHSH and LQKENI. Trimming cost V 3 bases and J 3 bases; bases outside gene matches: 3. The CDR3 is 14 amino acids. The CDR3 here is CASSPGTGYYEQYS. The CDR3 DNA reads as TGTGCCAGCTCACCCGGGACAGGGTACTACGAGCAGTACTCC.

This rearrangement joins TRBV19 to TRBJ1-5; perhaps TRBD1 as D (6 bases). CDR3 length equals 13 residues. V lost 7 bases, J lost 6 bases, and 13 bases lay in between. Germline CDR1 and CDR2: LNHDA and SQIVND (reference sequence). The CDR3 sequence: CASTGTLSQPQHF. The CDR3 DNA follows: TGTGCCAGTACCGGGACACTGAGTCAGCCCCAGCATTTT.

This clonotype was counted many times. The chain has TRBV5-1 and TRBJ2-7; possible D gene TRBD2, 6 bases. V gave up 0 bases and J gave up 3 bases, with 13 bases separating them. This CDR3 is built from 15 residues. Germline V gene sequence: CDR1 SGHRS, CDR2 YFSETQ. The CDR3 reads CASSLEGQGLYEQYF. In DNA, the CDR3 is TGCGCCAGCAGCTTGGAAGGCCAGGGACTCTACGAGCAGTACTTC.

This clonotype has at least ten counts. One end of the junction is discordant with germline, which a read error may explain. CDR3 protein: CASGLRTRPLHF. CDR3 bases: TGTGCCAGCGGCTTAAGGACAAGACCCCTCCACTTT. The rearrangement joins TRBV7-2 to TRBJ1-6; D is possibly TRBD1 (5 bases). This CDR3 region has 12 residues. Germline CDR1 is SGHTA and CDR2 is FQGNSA.

The chain recombines TRBV7-2 with TRBJ2-3, with TRBD1 matching over 11 bases. The V segment lost 5 bases and the J segment 4 bases; nucleotides outside the gene matches: 5. This CDR3 region has 15 residues. CDR1 and CDR2 from the germline V gene are SGHTA and FQGNSA. The chain's CDR3 is CASSRDRGAPDTQYF. The CDR3 DNA reads as TGTGCCAGCAGCAGGGACAGGGGGGCCCCAGATACGCAGTATTTT.